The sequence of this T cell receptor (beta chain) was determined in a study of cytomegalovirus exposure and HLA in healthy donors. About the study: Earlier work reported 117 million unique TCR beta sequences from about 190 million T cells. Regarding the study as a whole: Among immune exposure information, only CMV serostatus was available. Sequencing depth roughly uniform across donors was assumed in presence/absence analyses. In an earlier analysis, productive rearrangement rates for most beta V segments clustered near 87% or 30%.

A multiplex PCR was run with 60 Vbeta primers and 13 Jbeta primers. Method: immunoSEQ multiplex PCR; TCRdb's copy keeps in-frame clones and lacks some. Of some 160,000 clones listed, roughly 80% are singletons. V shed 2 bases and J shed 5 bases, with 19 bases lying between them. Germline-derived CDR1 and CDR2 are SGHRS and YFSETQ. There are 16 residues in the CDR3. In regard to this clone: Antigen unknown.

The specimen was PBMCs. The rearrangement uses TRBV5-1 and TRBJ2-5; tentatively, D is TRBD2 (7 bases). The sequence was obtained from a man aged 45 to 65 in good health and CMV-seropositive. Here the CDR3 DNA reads TGCGCCAGCAGCTTTCGTCTTCGGGGGGCCCTCGAGACCCAGTACTTC. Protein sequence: CASSFRLRGALETQYF.